The sequence of this TCR beta chain was determined in a study of human T cells and chemical hapten exposure. Study-wide background: The study traced per-sample TCR yield variation mainly to small differences in pooled library volumes. Broader study findings: The study found that DPC sensitization did not change TCRs above 1 in 1000 frequency.

Unfractionated whole blood was the source from which total RNA was extracted. Germline V gene data show CDR1 as SGHTA and CDR2 as FQGNSA. V shed 1 base, J shed 8 bases, and the junction held 12 bases outside the gene matches. The CDR3 is 17 residues long. Unique molecular identifiers were attached to individual cDNA molecules during library preparation. In the original analysis: Sequenced samples showed a median of around 96,000 TCRs each, with counts running from roughly 23,000 to 700,000. TCRdb itself ran the reads through MiXCR, one entry per CDR3 protein. The V and J calls, along with clone size, are taken from TCRdb and not from the paper's own processing. The sample records about 120,000 distinct CDR3 sequences, 8% to 9.5% being singletons. Only a few counts were recorded for this clonotype. Antigen: not known.

Specimen: whole blood. V gene TRBV7-2 combines with J gene TRBJ2-1, with TRBD2 matching 9 bases. This clonotype was sampled from a human donor in good health. Some clones in this sample may be carry-over from other donors' samples. CDR3 loop: CASSLGSMGLAGYEQFF. In nucleotides, the CDR3 is TGTGCCAGCAGCTTAGGGTCGATGGGGCTAGCGGGGTATGAGCAGTTCTTC.